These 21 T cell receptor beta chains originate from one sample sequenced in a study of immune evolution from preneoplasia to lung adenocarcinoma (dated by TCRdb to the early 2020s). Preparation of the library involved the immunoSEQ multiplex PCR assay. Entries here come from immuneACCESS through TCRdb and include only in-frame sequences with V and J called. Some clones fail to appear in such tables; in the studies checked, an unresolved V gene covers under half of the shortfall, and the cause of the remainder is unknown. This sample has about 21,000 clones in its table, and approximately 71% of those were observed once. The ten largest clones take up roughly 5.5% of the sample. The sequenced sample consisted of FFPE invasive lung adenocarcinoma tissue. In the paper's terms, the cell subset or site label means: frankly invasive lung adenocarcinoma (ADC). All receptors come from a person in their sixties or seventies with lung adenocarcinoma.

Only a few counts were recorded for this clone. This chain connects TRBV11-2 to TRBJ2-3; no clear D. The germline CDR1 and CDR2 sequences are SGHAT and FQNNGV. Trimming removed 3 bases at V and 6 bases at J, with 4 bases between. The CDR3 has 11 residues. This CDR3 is CASSFVDTQYF. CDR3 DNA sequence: TGTGCCAGCAGCTTCGTGGATACGCAGTATTTT.

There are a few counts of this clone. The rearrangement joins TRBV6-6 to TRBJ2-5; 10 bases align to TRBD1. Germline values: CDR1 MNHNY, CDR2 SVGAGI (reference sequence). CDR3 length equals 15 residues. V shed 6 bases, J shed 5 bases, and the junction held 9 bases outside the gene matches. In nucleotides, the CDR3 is TGTGCCAGCAGCCTGCCGGGGACAGGGGCCGAGACCCAGTACTTC. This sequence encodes CASSLPGTGAETQYF.

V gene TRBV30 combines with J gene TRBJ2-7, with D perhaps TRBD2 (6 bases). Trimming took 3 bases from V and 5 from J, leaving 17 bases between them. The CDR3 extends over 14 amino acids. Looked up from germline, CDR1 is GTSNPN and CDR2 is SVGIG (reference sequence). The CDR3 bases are TGTGCCTGGAGGGTCGGAGGGTACAAAAACGAGCAGTACTTC. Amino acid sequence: CAWRVGGYKNEQYF.

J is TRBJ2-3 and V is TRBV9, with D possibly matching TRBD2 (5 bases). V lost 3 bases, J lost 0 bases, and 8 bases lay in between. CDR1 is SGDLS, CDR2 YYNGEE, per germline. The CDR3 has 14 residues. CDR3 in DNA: TGTGCCAGCAGCGCGGGGAGAAGCACAGATACGCAGTATTTT. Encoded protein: CASSAGRSTDTQYF.

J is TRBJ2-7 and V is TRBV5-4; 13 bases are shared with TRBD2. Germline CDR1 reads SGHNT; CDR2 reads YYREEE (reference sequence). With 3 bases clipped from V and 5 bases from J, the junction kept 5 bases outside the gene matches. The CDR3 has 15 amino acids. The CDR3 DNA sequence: TGTGCCAGCAGCTCGGGACTAGCGGGAAAGAACGAGCAGTACTTC. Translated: CASSSGLAGKNEQYF.

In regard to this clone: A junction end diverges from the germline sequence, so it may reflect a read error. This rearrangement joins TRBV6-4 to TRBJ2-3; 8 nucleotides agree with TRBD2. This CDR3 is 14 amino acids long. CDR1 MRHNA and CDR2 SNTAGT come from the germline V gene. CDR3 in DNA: TGTGCCAGCAGTCGGGGGGGAAGCACAGATGCGCAGTATTTT. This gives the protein CASSRGGSTDAQYF.

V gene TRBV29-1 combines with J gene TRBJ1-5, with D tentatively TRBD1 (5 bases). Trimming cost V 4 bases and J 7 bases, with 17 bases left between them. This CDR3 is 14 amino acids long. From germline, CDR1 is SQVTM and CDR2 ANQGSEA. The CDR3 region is CSVAPRGEGQPQHF. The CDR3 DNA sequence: TGCAGCGTTGCGCCTCGTGGCGAGGGGCAGCCCCAGCATTTT.

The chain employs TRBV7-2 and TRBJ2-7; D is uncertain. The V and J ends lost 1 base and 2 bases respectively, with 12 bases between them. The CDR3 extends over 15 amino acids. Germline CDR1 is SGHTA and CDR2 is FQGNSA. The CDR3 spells CASSLGPTRTYEQYF. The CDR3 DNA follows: TGTGCCAGCAGCTTAGGACCCACGCGGACCTACGAGCAGTACTTC.

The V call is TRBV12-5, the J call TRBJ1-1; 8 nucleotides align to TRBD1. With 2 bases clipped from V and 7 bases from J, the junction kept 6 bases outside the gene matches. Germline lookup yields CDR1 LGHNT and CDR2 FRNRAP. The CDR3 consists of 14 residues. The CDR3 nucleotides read TGTGCTAGTGGTTTGACAGGGGGAAAACTTGAAGCTTTCTTT. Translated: CASGLTGGKLEAFF. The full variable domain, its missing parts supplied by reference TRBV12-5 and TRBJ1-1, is DARVTQTPRHKVTEMGQEVTMRCQPILGHNTVFWYRQTMMQGLELLAYFRNRAPLDDSGMPKDRFSAEMPDATLATLKIQPSEPRDSAVYFCASGLTGGKLEAFFGQGTRLTVV.

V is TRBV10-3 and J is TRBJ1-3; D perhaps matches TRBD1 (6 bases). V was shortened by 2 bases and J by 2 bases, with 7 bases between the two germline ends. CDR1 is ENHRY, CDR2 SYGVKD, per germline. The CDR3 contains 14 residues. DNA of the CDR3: TGTGCCATCAGTGAGACAGGGACTGGAAACACCATATATTTT. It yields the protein CAISETGTGNTIYF.

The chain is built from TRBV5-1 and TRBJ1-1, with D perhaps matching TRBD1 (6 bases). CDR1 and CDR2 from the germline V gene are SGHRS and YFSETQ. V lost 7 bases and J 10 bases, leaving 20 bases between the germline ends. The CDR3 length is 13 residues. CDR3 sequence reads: CASRADGGHRAFF. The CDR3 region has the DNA TGCGCCAGCCGAGCCGACGGGGGGCATCGAGCTTTCTTT.

Here the CDR3 reads CASSLSGRGQGNEKLFF. CDR3 DNA: TGTGCCAGCAGTTTATCGGGTAGAGGACAGGGTAATGAAAAACTGTTTTTT. The chain uses TRBV27 and TRBJ1-4, with 8 positions matching TRBD1. J was trimmed by 4 bases and V by 0 bases; bases with no gene match: 7. Germline-derived CDR1 and CDR2 are MNHEY and SMNVEV (reference sequence). CDR3 length: 17 residues.

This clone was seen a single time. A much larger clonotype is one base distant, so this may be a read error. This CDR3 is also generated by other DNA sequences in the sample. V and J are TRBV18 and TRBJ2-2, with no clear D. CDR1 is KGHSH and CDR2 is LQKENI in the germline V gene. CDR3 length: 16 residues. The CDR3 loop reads CASSPPNRANTGELFF. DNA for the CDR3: TGTGCCAGCTCACCACCGAACAGAGCGAACACTGGGGAGCTGTTTTTT. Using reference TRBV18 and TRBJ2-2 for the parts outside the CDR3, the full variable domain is NAGVMQNPRHLVRRRGQEARLRCSPMKGHSHVYWYRQLPEEGLKFMVYLQKENIIDESGMPKERFSAEFPKEGPSILRIQQVVRGDSAAYFCASSPPNRANTGELFFGEGSRLTVL.

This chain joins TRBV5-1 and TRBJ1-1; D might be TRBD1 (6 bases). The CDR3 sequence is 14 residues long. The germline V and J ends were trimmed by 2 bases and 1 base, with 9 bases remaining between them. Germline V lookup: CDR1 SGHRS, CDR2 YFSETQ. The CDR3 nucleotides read TGCGCCAGCAGCTTACAGGACAGGAACACTGAAGCTTTCTTT. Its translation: CASSLQDRNTEAFF.

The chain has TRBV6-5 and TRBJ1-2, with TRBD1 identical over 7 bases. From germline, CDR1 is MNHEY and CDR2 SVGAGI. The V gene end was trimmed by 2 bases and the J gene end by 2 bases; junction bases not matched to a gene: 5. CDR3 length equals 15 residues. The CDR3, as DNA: TGTGCCAGCAGTTACGGAGGACAGGCGAACTATGGCTACACCTTC. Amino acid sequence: CASSYGGQANYGYTF.

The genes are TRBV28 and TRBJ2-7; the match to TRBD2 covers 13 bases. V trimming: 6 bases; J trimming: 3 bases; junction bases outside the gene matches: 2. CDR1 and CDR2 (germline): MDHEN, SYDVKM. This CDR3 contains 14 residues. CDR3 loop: CASRRLAGGYEQYF. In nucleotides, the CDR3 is TGTGCCAGCAGACGACTAGCGGGAGGCTACGAGCAGTACTTC.

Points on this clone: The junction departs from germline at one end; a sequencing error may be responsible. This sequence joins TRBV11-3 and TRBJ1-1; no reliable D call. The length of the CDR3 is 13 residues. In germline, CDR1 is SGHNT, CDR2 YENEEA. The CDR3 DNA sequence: TGTGCCAGCAGCCTAGATATGGACACTGAAGCTTTCTTT. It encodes CASSLDMDTEAFF.

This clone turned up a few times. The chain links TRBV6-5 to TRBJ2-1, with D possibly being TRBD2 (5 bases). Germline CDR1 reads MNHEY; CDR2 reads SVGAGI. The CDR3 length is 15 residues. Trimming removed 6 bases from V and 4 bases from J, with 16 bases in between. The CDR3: CASRRSGPAYNEQFF. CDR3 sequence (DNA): TGTGCCAGCAGACGCAGCGGTCCCGCTTACAATGAGCAGTTCTTC.

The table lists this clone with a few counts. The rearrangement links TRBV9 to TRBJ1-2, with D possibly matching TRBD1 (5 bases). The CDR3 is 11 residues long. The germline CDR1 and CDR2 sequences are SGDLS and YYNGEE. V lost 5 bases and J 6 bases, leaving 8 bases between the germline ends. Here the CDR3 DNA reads TGTGCCAGCAGTCGGGGCGATGGCTACACCTTC. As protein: CASSRGDGYTF.

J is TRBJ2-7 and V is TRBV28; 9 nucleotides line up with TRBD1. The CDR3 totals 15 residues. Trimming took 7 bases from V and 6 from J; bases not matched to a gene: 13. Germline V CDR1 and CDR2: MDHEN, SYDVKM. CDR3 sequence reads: CASNHLGTGLGEQYF. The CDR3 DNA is TGTGCCAGCAACCACCTCGGGACAGGGCTCGGCGAGCAGTACTTC.

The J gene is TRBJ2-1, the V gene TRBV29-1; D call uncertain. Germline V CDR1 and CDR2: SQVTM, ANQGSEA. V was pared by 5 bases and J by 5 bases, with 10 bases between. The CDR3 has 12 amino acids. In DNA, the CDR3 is TGCAGCGTTCCGAGGTGGGACAATGAGCAGTTCTTC. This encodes CSVPRWDNEQFF.